The 18 T cell receptor beta chains listed next were all sequenced from one sample in a study of T cell repertoires in cytomegalovirus infection. Each CDR3 protein gets one entry after TCRdb re-called the reads with MiXCR. The table records approximately 280,000 distinct CDR3 sequences, approximately 22% of them present only once. Antigens of these TCRs are unknown. This sample comprised cultured PBMCs, obtained from culture after CMV antigen stimulation. The receptor set was obtained from a human donor in good health (CMV status not recorded). Some clones in this sample may be carry-over from other donors' samples.

The genes are TRBV11-2 and TRBJ2-1; 12 bases fit TRBD2. The germline CDR1 and CDR2 sequences are SGHAT and FQNNGV. Trimming cost V 7 bases and J 4 bases; bases outside gene matches: 8. The CDR3 consists of 16 residues. CDR3 in DNA: TGTGCCAGCATCCTAACTAGCGGGAGGTCGTACAATGAGCAGTTCTTC. Protein sequence: CASILTSGRSYNEQFF.

In this sample, this clonotype turned up many times. V gene TRBV12-3 or TRBV12-4 combines with J gene TRBJ1-2, with 7 positions matching TRBD1. The CDR3 is 13 amino acids. J was trimmed by 12 bases and V by 6 bases; bases with no gene match: 13. Here the CDR3 reads CASSPNRGGRDTF. The CDR3 DNA reads as TGTGCCAGCAGCCCCAACAGGGGAGGGAGGGACACCTTC.

The gene calls are TRBV4-3 and TRBJ1-3; D might be TRBD1 (5 bases). This CDR3 is built from 15 residues. Germline values: CDR1 LGHNA, CDR2 YSLEER. The V and J ends lost 2 bases and 4 bases respectively, with 12 bases between them. CDR3 protein: CASSQKAGPGNTIYF. Here the CDR3 DNA reads TGCGCCAGCAGCCAAAAAGCAGGGCCCGGAAACACCATATATTTT.

In this sample, this clonotype turned up once. J is TRBJ2-1 and V is TRBV25-1, with TRBD2 as a possible D gene (6 bases). The germline V gene encodes CDR1 MGHDK and CDR2 SYGVNS. The CDR3 runs 17 residues. The V end lost 6 bases, the J end lost 5 bases, and 23 bases lay between the germline ends. CDR3 region: CASSPSLGGLPNNEQFF. Here the CDR3 DNA reads TGTGCCAGCAGCCCGTCCCTTGGTGGACTACCCAACAATGAGCAGTTCTTC.

The V and J genes are TRBV6-5 and TRBJ2-1, with D uncertain. Looked up from germline, CDR1 is MNHEY and CDR2 is SVGAGI. V was clipped by 2 bases and J by 2 bases, with 4 bases between them. The CDR3 is 13 amino acids. The CDR3 sequence: CASSYGPYNEQFF. CDR3 DNA sequence: TGTGCCAGCAGTTACGGGCCCTACAATGAGCAGTTCTTC.

The chain has TRBV29-1 and TRBJ2-3; the D is unclear. This CDR3 spans 12 amino acids. Germline V gene lookup returns CDR1 SQVTM and CDR2 ANQGSEA. V lost 5 bases and J lost 0, with 6 bases in between. The CDR3 sequence: CSVTQSTDTQYF. CDR3 DNA: TGCAGCGTTACACAGAGCACAGATACGCAGTATTTT.

The CDR3 DNA is TGCAGCGCCACTTTAGGGACAGGGGCTTATAGCAATCAGCCCCAGCATTTT. Its translation is CSATLGTGAYSNQPQHF. The rearrangement uses TRBV29-1 and TRBJ1-5, with 10 positions matching TRBD1. This CDR3 contains 17 residues. After removal of 7 bases from V and 0 bases from J, the junction contained 12 bases not matched to a gene. Germline CDR1 is SQVTM and CDR2 is ANQGSEA.

The rearrangement links TRBV6-2 or TRBV6-3 to TRBJ2-5; D not resolved. V lost 4 bases and J 2 bases, leaving 14 bases between the germline ends. CDR3 length equals 15 residues. CDR1 MNHEY and CDR2 SVGEGT come from the germline V gene. The chain's CDR3 is CASSLDTPDQETQYF. CDR3 DNA: TGTGCCAGCAGTTTAGACACACCCGATCAAGAGACCCAGTACTTC.

This clonotype was recorded at least ten times. CDR3 loop: CASSLRLAGNNEQFF. The CDR3 coding sequence is TGTGCCAGCAGCCTGCGACTAGCGGGAAACAATGAGCAGTTCTTC. The rearrangement uses TRBV7-2 and TRBJ2-1; TRBD2 matches at 11 bases. Germline V lookup: CDR1 SGHTA, CDR2 FQGNSA. This CDR3 region has 15 residues. V was clipped by 5 bases and J by 5 bases; unmatched bases: 5. Full variable domain (outside the CDR3, taken from reference TRBV7-2 and TRBJ2-1): GAGVSQSPSNKVTEKGKDVELRCDPISGHTALYWYRQSLGQGLEFLIYFQGNSAPDKSGLPSDRFSAERTGGSVSTLTIQRTQQEDSAVYLCASSLRLAGNNEQFFGPGTRLTVL.

The rearrangement links TRBV6-5 to TRBJ2-5, with TRBD2 identical over 10 bases. The trim removed 7 bases at V and 6 bases at J, leaving 14 bases unmatched. CDR3 length: 16 residues. Germline V gene data show CDR1 as MNHEY and CDR2 as SVGAGI. CDR3 bases: TGTGCCAGCACCCGAACGGCTAGCGGGAGCAGGAAGACCCAGTACTTC. This gives the protein CASTRTASGSRKTQYF.

The rearrangement uses TRBV12-3 or TRBV12-4 and TRBJ2-1; the D gene is possibly TRBD2 (6 bases). This CDR3 has 14 residues. The ends were cut back, 5 bases at V and 8 bases at J, with 16 bases in the middle. The DNA of the CDR3 is TGTGCCAGCAGTGCAACCGGGACTTTCGATGAGCAGTTCTTC. It specifies CASSATGTFDEQFF.

The chain is built from TRBV7-8 and TRBJ1-1; D gene uncertain. V was shortened by 2 bases and J by 3 bases, with 7 bases between the two germline ends. Germline V gene data show CDR1 as SGHVS and CDR2 as FQNEAQ. CDR3 length equals 13 residues. The CDR3 sequence: CASSLTEYTEAFF. CDR3 coding DNA: TGTGCCAGCAGCTTAACTGAGTACACTGAAGCTTTCTTT.

This clonotype was observed many times. The gene calls are TRBV12-3 or TRBV12-4 and TRBJ2-2, with 7 bases matching TRBD1. V was clipped by 7 bases and J by 4 bases; unmatched bases: 9. The CDR3 runs 15 residues. In nucleotides, the CDR3 is TGTGCCAGCATCACCCTCGGGACAGCCACCGGGGAGCTGTTTTTT. Translated: CASITLGTATGELFF.

For the CDR3, the DNA is TGTGCCAGAGGAGGGGCCTTTTGGGTCTGGGGCACTGAAGCTTTCTTT. Translating gives CARGGAFWVWGTEAFF. V gene TRBV5-8 combines with J gene TRBJ1-1, with D possibly matching TRBD1 (5 bases). V lost 8 bases, J lost 4 bases, and 24 bases lay in between. Germline V gives CDR1 SGHTS, CDR2 YDEGEE. The CDR3 totals 16 residues.

At least ten counts were recorded for this clonotype. The V call is TRBV11-2, the J call TRBJ2-1; the match to TRBD1 covers 8 bases. The CDR3 has 17 amino acids. V shed 4 bases, J shed 2 bases, and the junction held 10 bases outside the gene matches. Germline CDR1 SGHAT, CDR2 FQNNGV. The CDR3 DNA reads as TGTGCCAGCAGCTCCCAATGGACAGGGAGTCCCTACAATGAGCAGTTCTTC. Protein sequence: CASSSQWTGSPYNEQFF.

This chain joins TRBV7-2 and TRBJ1-5; D remains ambiguous. The germline V and J ends were trimmed by 5 bases and 5 bases, with 13 bases remaining between them. The CDR3 runs 14 residues. CDR1 is SGHTA and CDR2 is FQGNSA in the germline V gene. The CDR3 nucleotides read TGTGCCAGCAGCCGACCGAACCAGGATCAGCCCCAGCATTTT. Amino acids: CASSRPNQDQPQHF.

The chain links TRBV6-1 to TRBJ1-2, with 7 nucleotides matching TRBD1. The germline CDR1 and CDR2 sequences are MNHNS and SASEGT. The CDR3 runs 15 residues. V lost 3 bases to trimming and J lost 6 bases; unmatched junction nucleotides: 10. Here the CDR3 reads CASSDLRGINHGYTF. CDR3 DNA sequence: TGTGCCAGCAGTGACCTCAGGGGGATCAACCATGGCTACACCTTC.

This chain links TRBV13 with TRBJ2-2; TRBD1 agrees at 11 bases. In germline, CDR1 is PRHDT, CDR2 FYEKMQ (reference sequence). Losses at the gene ends were 5 bases for V and 6 bases for J; bases not matched to a gene: 8. CDR3 length: 16 residues. This CDR3 reads CASSHGGQGVPGELFF. DNA of the CDR3: TGTGCCAGCAGCCATGGGGGACAGGGGGTCCCCGGGGAGCTGTTTTTT. Full variable domain (missing parts from reference TRBV13 and TRBJ2-2): AAGVIQSPRHLIKEKRETATLKCYPIPRHDTVYWYQQGPGQDPQFLISFYEKMQSDKGSIPDRFSAQQFSDYHSELNMSSLELGDSALYFCASSHGGQGVPGELFFGEGSRLTVL.